The clone carrying this TCR beta chain was seen a few times. RNA extraction was followed by reverse transcription into cDNA, which acted as the sequencing template. Libraries were prepared by immunoSEQ multiplex PCR; TCRdb keeps only in-frame clonotypes and omits some of them. The profile shows a few hundred thousand clones, roughly two fifths of them singletons. The entry originates in a study of CD8+ T cells in alopecia areata. Overall study context: Oral tofacitinib, 5 to 10 mg twice daily, was given in an open-label trial.

Germline assignment: CDR1 ENHRY and CDR2 SYGVKD. The CDR3 is made up of 13 amino acids. V shed 4 bases and J 7 bases; nucleotides not matched to a gene: 6. Treatment defined: oral pan-JAK inhibitor, 5-10 mg twice daily. Punch biopsies of lesional scalp, plus peripheral blood, were taken from alopecia areata patients. Both CD4+ and CD8+ T cells were separated by sorting PBMCs. This TCR came from a human donor with alopecia areata. The sequenced sample was CD4+ T cells sorted from blood, obtained at approximately week 31, from a patient treated with tofacitinib. The chain is built from TRBV10-3 and TRBJ2-7, with TRBD1 identical over 8 bases. CDR3 nucleotide sequence: TGTGCCATCAGTGGGCAGGGGGCGAGGGAGCAGTACTTC. It is translated as CAISGQGAREQYF.